This TCR beta chain was observed in a study of cytomegalovirus exposure and HLA in healthy donors. Study at large: The study's early data release held roughly 90 million unique TCRs from HLA-typed donors.

In the case of this clone: Its antigen is currently unknown.

The primer mix had 60 Vbeta and 13 Jbeta primers. Here immunoSEQ multiplex PCR was the method, and the copy in TCRdb shows in-frame clones only, minus some. The sample includes 120,000 or so clones, approximately 80% of them seen just once. V lost 6 bases and J lost 6; bases outside the gene matches: 7. In germline, CDR1 is SNHLY, CDR2 FYNNEI. This CDR3 spans 14 amino acids. Healthy people donating bone marrow made up the donors. Overall study results and limits: Most of the TCR beta V segments (in an earlier analysis) were productive either about 87% or about 30% of the time. TCR beta chains numbering under 200 were designated cytomegalovirus-associated.

This sequence was found in a male donor in good health and CMV-seropositive. V and J are TRBV2 and TRBJ2-2; TRBD2 matches at 7 bases. Specimen: PBMCs. CDR3 in amino acids: CASRGGEGPGELFF. The CDR3 bases are TGTGCCAGCAGGGGTGGGGAGGGGCCCGGGGAGCTGTTTTTT. Combining the CDR3 with reference TRBV2 and TRBJ2-2 gives the whole variable domain EPEVTQTPSHQVTQMGQEVILRCVPISNHLYFYWYRQILGQKVEFLVSFYNNEISEKSEIFDDQFSVERPDGSNFTLKIRSTKLEDSAMYFCASRGGEGPGELFFGEGSRLTVL.